The rows below give T cell receptor beta chains drawn from one sample of a study of blood T cell repertoires in COVID-19. Some clones are missing from TCRdb's copy, which holds only in-frame ones; the method was immunoSEQ multiplex PCR. This sample has under 450,000 clones, with 86% found just once. Material for sequencing was peripheral blood. The source of these receptors is a woman aged 60-75 years with COVID-19, enrolled during active disease. The CDR3 runs from the conserved cysteine through the conserved F or W. D genes are given only for firm matches. Rows may omit the clone size; those that give it use once, few, many or a size class.

J gene: TRBJ1-2; clone size: .; V gene: TRBV28; D gene: .; CDR3 DNA: TGTGCCAGCAGTCCGGGGACATTTTATGGCTACACCTTC; CDR3 protein: CASSPGTFYGYTF
J gene: TRBJ1-5; clone size: few; V gene: TRBV10-3; D gene: TRBD1; CDR3 DNA: TGTGCCATTCGAGACGGGCAGGGGGCGAATCAGCCCCAGCATTTT; CDR3 protein: CAIRDGQGANQPQHF
J gene: TRBJ2-1; clone size: few; V gene: TRBV5-1; D gene: TRBD2; CDR3 DNA: TGCGCCAGCAGCTGGTCCAGCGGGGGCTACAATGAGCAGTTCTTC; CDR3 protein: CASSWSSGGYNEQFF
J gene: TRBJ1-1; clone size: .; V gene: TRBV30; D gene: .; CDR3 DNA: TGTGCCTGCACTACGGGGTTTTTTTTATGGGAAGCTTTCTTT; CDR3 protein: CACTTGFFLWEAFF
J gene: TRBJ1-2; clone size: .; V gene: TRBV3-1/TRBV3-2; D gene: TRBD1; CDR3 DNA: TGTGCCAGCAGCCATGAGGGGGCAGGTGGCTACACCTTC; CDR3 protein: CASSHEGAGGYTF
J gene: TRBJ2-1; clone size: .; V gene: TRBV7-2; D gene: .; CDR3 DNA: TGTGCCAGCAGCTTAACAGGGTCGGGCAAAAATGAGCAGTTCTTC; CDR3 protein: CASSLTGSGKNEQFF
J gene: TRBJ1-3; clone size: .; V gene: TRBV19; D gene: .; CDR3 DNA: TGTGCCAGTAGTCCCAGATTCTCTGGAAACACCATATATTTT; CDR3 protein: CASSPRFSGNTIYF
J gene: TRBJ2-4; clone size: once; V gene: TRBV21-1; D gene: .; CDR3 DNA: TGTGCCAGCAGCAAAGGTAGCACCCACAAAAACATTCAGTACTTC; CDR3 protein: CASSKGSTHKNIQYF
J gene: TRBJ1-2; clone size: .; V gene: TRBV28; D gene: .; CDR3 DNA: TGTGCCAGCAGTTTCGGCACAGGGATTTATGGCTACACCTTC; CDR3 protein: CASSFGTGIYGYTF
J gene: TRBJ2-5; clone size: .; V gene: TRBV9; D gene: TRBD2; CDR3 DNA: TGTGCCAGCAGCCCCCGGACTAGCGGCCAAGAGACCCAGTACTTC; CDR3 protein: CASSPRTSGQETQYF
J gene: TRBJ2-1; clone size: few; V gene: TRBV11-2; D gene: .; CDR3 DNA: TGTGCCAGCAGCTTAAGCGGGGAGCAGTTCTTC; CDR3 protein: CASSLSGEQFF
J gene: TRBJ2-5; clone size: .; V gene: TRBV4-1; D gene: TRBD2; CDR3 DNA: TGCGCCAGCAGCCGCCTAGCCTTTCGGGGGGGTGTATCCCAAGAGACCCAGTACTTC; CDR3 protein: CASSRLAFRGGVSQETQYF
J gene: TRBJ1-1; clone size: .; V gene: TRBV29-1; D gene: .; CDR3 DNA: TGCAGCGTCCACTGGGGCTTTGAAGCTTTCTTT; CDR3 protein: CSVHWGFEAFF
J gene: TRBJ2-3; clone size: .; V gene: TRBV5-1; D gene: TRBD2; CDR3 DNA: TGCGCCAGCAGCTTGATAGCGGGGGTTGGGTCAGATACGCAGTATTTT; CDR3 protein: CASSLIAGVGSDTQYF
J gene: TRBJ2-2; clone size: .; V gene: TRBV2; D gene: TRBD1; CDR3 DNA: TGTGCCAGCAATCCGGGACAGGTCGCGCCCGGGGAGCTGTTTTTT; CDR3 protein: CASNPGQVAPGELFF
J gene: TRBJ1-1; clone size: .; V gene: TRBV11-2; D gene: TRBD1; CDR3 DNA: TGTGCCAGCAGCCTACAGGGGGAAGCTTTCTTT; CDR3 protein: CASSLQGEAFF
J gene: TRBJ2-5; clone size: .; V gene: TRBV4-1; D gene: TRBD2; CDR3 DNA: TGCGCCAGCAGCCACGACGCGGGGGTCATGCAAGAGACCCAGTACTTC; CDR3 protein: CASSHDAGVMQETQYF
J gene: TRBJ2-5; clone size: .; V gene: TRBV18; D gene: .; CDR3 DNA: TGTGCCAGCTCAGTCGTAGCGGATCCAGAGACCCAGTACTTC; CDR3 protein: CASSVVADPETQYF
J gene: TRBJ1-5; clone size: .; V gene: TRBV7-2; D gene: .; CDR3 DNA: TGTGCCAGCAGCTTAAAAGGGAAGACAGGAATTAGCAATCAGCCCCAGCATTTT; CDR3 protein: CASSLKGKTGISNQPQHF
J gene: TRBJ1-5; clone size: .; V gene: TRBV27; D gene: .; CDR3 DNA: TGTGCCAGCAGACCGGGGGGGAGCAATCAGCCCCAGCATTTT; CDR3 protein: CASRPGGSNQPQHF
J gene: TRBJ2-7; clone size: .; V gene: TRBV9; D gene: TRBD2; CDR3 DNA: TGTGCCAGCAGCGTAGGGCTAGCGGGGGATAGCGAGCAGTACTTC; CDR3 protein: CASSVGLAGDSEQYF
J gene: TRBJ1-2; clone size: .; V gene: TRBV2; D gene: .; CDR3 DNA: TGTGCCAGCAGTGAAGGGGATGGGGGGTCCTATGGCTACACCTTC; CDR3 protein: CASSEGDGGSYGYTF
J gene: TRBJ1-1; clone size: .; V gene: TRBV5-5; D gene: TRBD1; CDR3 DNA: TGTGCCAGCACCGATAGACAGGGATCTTTGAACACTGAAGCTTTCTTT; CDR3 protein: CASTDRQGSLNTEAFF
J gene: TRBJ2-5; clone size: .; V gene: TRBV7-2; D gene: TRBD2; CDR3 DNA: TGTGCCAGCAGCTTAACTAGCGGGGCGGGGGGGACCCAGTACTTC; CDR3 protein: CASSLTSGAGGTQYF
J gene: TRBJ2-2; clone size: .; V gene: TRBV11-3; D gene: TRBD2; CDR3 DNA: TGTGCCAGCAGCTTGGGACTAGCGGGGGGCACCGGGGAGCTGTTTTTT; CDR3 protein: CASSLGLAGGTGELFF
J gene: TRBJ2-7; clone size: .; V gene: TRBV7-2; D gene: TRBD2; CDR3 DNA: TGTGCCAGCAGCCTGAGCGGGGGGGCGGGTCGACACGAGCAGTACTTC; CDR3 protein: CASSLSGGAGRHEQYF
J gene: TRBJ2-7; clone size: .; V gene: TRBV6-1; D gene: .; CDR3 DNA: TGTGCCAGCAGTGAAGCGAATACAGGGAACTCCTACGAGCAGTACTTC; CDR3 protein: CASSEANTGNSYEQYF
J gene: TRBJ1-1; clone size: .; V gene: TRBV7-9; D gene: .; CDR3 DNA: TGTGCCAGCAGCTTATTCGACAGCAACACTGAAGCTTTCTTT; CDR3 protein: CASSLFDSNTEAFF
J gene: TRBJ2-5; clone size: .; V gene: TRBV29-1; D gene: .; CDR3 DNA: TGCAGCGGCGCTCGGACAGTTCAAGAGACCCAGTACTTC; CDR3 protein: CSGARTVQETQYF
J gene: TRBJ2-5; clone size: once; V gene: TRBV27; D gene: TRBD2; CDR3 DNA: TGTGCCAGCAGATTGACGGGGGGGCCCTACCAAGAGACCCAGTACTTC; CDR3 protein: CASRLTGGPYQETQYF
J gene: TRBJ2-5; clone size: once; V gene: TRBV6-5; D gene: TRBD2; CDR3 DNA: TGTGCCAGCAGCTTAGCGGGGGGGCAAGAGACCCAGTACTTC; CDR3 protein: CASSLAGGQETQYF
J gene: TRBJ2-7; clone size: .; V gene: TRBV5-6; D gene: .; CDR3 DNA: TGTGCCAGCAGCGCCGGGGTCTCGGGTGAGCAGTACTTC; CDR3 protein: CASSAGVSGEQYF
J gene: TRBJ1-1; clone size: many; V gene: TRBV9; D gene: TRBD1; CDR3 DNA: TGTGCCAGCAGCGTAGCCCCGTCCGGACAGGGGTCAGGGATGACTGAAGCTTTCTTT; CDR3 protein: CASSVAPSGQGSGMTEAFF
J gene: TRBJ1-1; clone size: .; V gene: TRBV5-1; D gene: TRBD1; CDR3 DNA: TGCGCCAGCAGCTTTAGGGGACAGCAAAACACTGAAGCTTTCTTT; CDR3 protein: CASSFRGQQNTEAFF
J gene: TRBJ1-4; clone size: few; V gene: TRBV3-1/TRBV3-2; D gene: .; CDR3 DNA: TGTGCCAGCAGCCAAGATTTAGGAGGGAGGGGAGAAAAACTGTTTTTT; CDR3 protein: CASSQDLGGRGEKLFF
J gene: TRBJ2-7; clone size: .; V gene: TRBV19; D gene: TRBD1; CDR3 DNA: TGTGCCAGTAGTATACCGGCGGGACAGGGGTCCTACGAGCAGTACTTC; CDR3 protein: CASSIPAGQGSYEQYF
J gene: TRBJ1-1; clone size: once; V gene: TRBV30; D gene: .; CDR3 DNA: TGTGCCTGGACGACAGGACCGAACACTGAAGCTTTCTTT; CDR3 protein: CAWTTGPNTEAFF
J gene: TRBJ1-4; clone size: .; V gene: TRBV7-9; D gene: .; CDR3 DNA: TGTGCCAGCAACCTCGGGGGGACTAATGAAAAACTGTTTTTT; CDR3 protein: CASNLGGTNEKLFF
J gene: TRBJ2-1; clone size: .; V gene: TRBV5-1; D gene: TRBD1; CDR3 DNA: TGCGCCAGCAGCATACGACAGGGGGCTGGTCGAGTATGGGAGCAGTTCTTC; CDR3 protein: CASSIRQGAGRVWEQFF
J gene: TRBJ2-5; clone size: .; V gene: TRBV2; D gene: TRBD2; CDR3 DNA: TGTGCCAGCAGTGCGGCGGGGGACTTCCAAGAGACCCAGTACTTC; CDR3 protein: CASSAAGDFQETQYF
J gene: TRBJ2-5; clone size: .; V gene: TRBV5-4; D gene: .; CDR3 DNA: TGTGCCAGCAGCTTGTTGGGGGCAGGGGAAGAGACCCAGTACTTC; CDR3 protein: CASSLLGAGEETQYF
J gene: TRBJ2-7; clone size: .; V gene: TRBV7-8; D gene: TRBD2; CDR3 DNA: TGTGCCAGCAGCCTTAGCGGGGGAAGGTCCTACGAGCAGTACTTC; CDR3 protein: CASSLSGGRSYEQYF
J gene: TRBJ2-5; clone size: .; V gene: TRBV2; D gene: TRBD2; CDR3 DNA: TGTGCCAGCACCAGGACTAGCGGGGGAGGCCAAGAGACCCAGTACTTC; CDR3 protein: CASTRTSGGGQETQYF
J gene: TRBJ1-2; clone size: .; V gene: TRBV4-1; D gene: .; CDR3 DNA: TGCGCCAGCAGCCAACCGGAGGCAACTAACTATGGCTACACCTTC; CDR3 protein: CASSQPEATNYGYTF
J gene: TRBJ1-1; clone size: .; V gene: TRBV5-1; D gene: TRBD1; CDR3 DNA: TGCGCCAGCAGCTTGGTAGGGACAGGGAACACTGAAGCTTTCTTT; CDR3 protein: CASSLVGTGNTEAFF
J gene: TRBJ2-7; clone size: .; V gene: TRBV10-1; D gene: .; CDR3 DNA: TGCGCCAGCAGTGAGTCTATCATCGACGGACAGAGTCTTCCCTACGAGCAGTACTTC; CDR3 protein: CASSESIIDGQSLPYEQYF
J gene: TRBJ1-6; clone size: .; V gene: TRBV18; D gene: .; CDR3 DNA: TGTGCCAGCTCACCAGGGGGCCAGCATAATTCACCCCTCCACTTT; CDR3 protein: CASSPGGQHNSPLHF
J gene: TRBJ2-4; clone size: .; V gene: TRBV19; D gene: TRBD1; CDR3 DNA: TGTGCCAGTAGTATAGGCTCGGCAGGGGGAGCCAAAAACATTCAGTACTTC; CDR3 protein: CASSIGSAGGAKNIQYF